This T cell receptor beta chain was sequenced for a study of blood T cell repertoires in COVID-19 (TCRdb year 2020). As for the study more broadly: Samples covering the acute and convalescent phases of COVID-19 were provided by collaborators in the United States, Italy and Spain. The prospective study material was composed of cDNA or gDNA derived from T cells, B-cell-depleted T cells, or PBMCs. Samples were obtained from the ongoing ImmuneRACE study (first 160 participants) and from over 1,000 subjects provided by 6 global collaborators. Subjects who had been exposed to COVID-19, were actively infected with it, or had recovered from it provided the deeply sampled blood TCRbeta repertoires that made up the dataset. The repertoires were made available in a free public database intended to serve as a resource for research on the immune response to SARS-CoV-2. The sample metadata nearly always contained a de-identified subject ID, COVID-19 status, age in years and sex. HLA class I and class II types, where available, came from metadata supplied by the sample provider rather than from assay-based typing.

Collaborating institutions collected whole blood in K2EDTA tubes following their own protocols. For TCRbeta analysis, collaborators shipped samples in one of three forms: frozen whole blood, isolated PBMCs, or DNA extracted from either of those sample types. The germline V gene (reference sequence) provides CDR1 MNHEY and CDR2 SMNVEV. CDR3 length: 14 amino acids, cysteine to phenylalanine. Just CDR3 DNA is preserved here, 42 bases in frame from base 1. A distance of 11 bases separates the germline ends of V and J, which lose 4 bases and 4 bases respectively. Comment on this clone: What this receptor recognizes is not known. Base qualities were left out, and no much larger clone turns up one base away.

General findings and caveats noted by the study authors: How much clinical and demographic metadata was included differed by source and by participant, and the metadata was provided uncurated.

TCRbeta CDR3 regions were amplified from genomic DNA using the immunoSEQ Assay, a bias-controlled multiplex PCR. The authors' pipeline ran thus. The number of nucleated cells in each sample was estimated from the amplification of reference gene primers within the assay. Sequence reads were collapsed and filtered to measure the absolute abundance of every unique TCRbeta CDR3 rearrangement. For each sample, productive Simpson clonality was calculated by taking the square root of Simpson's diversity index across productive rearrangements. TCRdb's version of the immuneACCESS table is confined to in-frame rearrangements and falls short of the full clone set. An unresolved V gene accounts for under half of the shortfall where checked; the remainder is of unknown origin. Clone size and the V and J calls come from that table; the DNA yielded D and trimming. The sample has some 97,000 clones on record, approximately 84% of them singletons. The ten top clones hold around 6.9% of the sample.

This TCR was recovered from a man between 25 and 39 years old in a cohort sampled during active COVID-19. This sequence uses TRBV27 and TRBJ1-5, with no D gene named confidently. Sequencing used peripheral blood. CDR3 loop: CASSWRGWNQPQHF. In nucleotide form, the sequence is TGTGCCAGCAGTTGGCGGGGTTGGAATCAGCCCCAGCATTTT.